These T cell receptor beta chains were read from a single sample in a study of PD-L1 blockade in urothelial cancer. Assay: immunoSEQ multiplex PCR; the TCRdb copy retains only in-frame clones and omits some. The sample lists around 100,000 clones; about nine tenths were seen once. The source was PBMCs, collected around atezolizumab (anti-PD-L1) treatment. The source is a man in his sixties with urothelial cancer. CDR3s include the opening cysteine and the closing phenylalanine or tryptophan. The order of the fields is J gene, V gene, CDR3 protein.

>TRBJ2-7|TRBV5-4
CASSLGLGEQYF
>TRBJ2-3|TRBV4-2
CASSQDYPGSLTDTQYF
>TRBJ2-2|TRBV10-2
CASTLTGGTGELFF
>TRBJ2-1|TRBV18
CASSPQAGRTGAYNEQFF
>TRBJ1-1|TRBV9
CASSVRDTEAFF
>TRBJ2-1|TRBV9
CASSPLPGLAGVHEQFF
>TRBJ2-7|TRBV25-1
CASRGQGVDEQYF
>TRBJ1-2|TRBV28
CASTIGGQGIINYGYTF
>TRBJ1-5|TRBV10-2
CASSEAGSYSNQPQHF
>TRBJ2-2|TRBV30
CAWSVRDTLLGELFF
>TRBJ2-3|TRBV7-3
CASSLGVSTDTQYF
>TRBJ1-2|TRBV5-1
CASSFGSGRAGYTF
>TRBJ1-2|TRBV5-3
CARSLALRDGGGGYTF
>TRBJ1-2|TRBV9
CASSVTLGDGYTF
>TRBJ1-6|TRBV19
CASSPRQGVNSPLHF
>TRBJ2-2|TRBV10-1
CASSVPGLDTGELFF
>TRBJ1-2|TRBV10-3
CAISESYSYGYTF